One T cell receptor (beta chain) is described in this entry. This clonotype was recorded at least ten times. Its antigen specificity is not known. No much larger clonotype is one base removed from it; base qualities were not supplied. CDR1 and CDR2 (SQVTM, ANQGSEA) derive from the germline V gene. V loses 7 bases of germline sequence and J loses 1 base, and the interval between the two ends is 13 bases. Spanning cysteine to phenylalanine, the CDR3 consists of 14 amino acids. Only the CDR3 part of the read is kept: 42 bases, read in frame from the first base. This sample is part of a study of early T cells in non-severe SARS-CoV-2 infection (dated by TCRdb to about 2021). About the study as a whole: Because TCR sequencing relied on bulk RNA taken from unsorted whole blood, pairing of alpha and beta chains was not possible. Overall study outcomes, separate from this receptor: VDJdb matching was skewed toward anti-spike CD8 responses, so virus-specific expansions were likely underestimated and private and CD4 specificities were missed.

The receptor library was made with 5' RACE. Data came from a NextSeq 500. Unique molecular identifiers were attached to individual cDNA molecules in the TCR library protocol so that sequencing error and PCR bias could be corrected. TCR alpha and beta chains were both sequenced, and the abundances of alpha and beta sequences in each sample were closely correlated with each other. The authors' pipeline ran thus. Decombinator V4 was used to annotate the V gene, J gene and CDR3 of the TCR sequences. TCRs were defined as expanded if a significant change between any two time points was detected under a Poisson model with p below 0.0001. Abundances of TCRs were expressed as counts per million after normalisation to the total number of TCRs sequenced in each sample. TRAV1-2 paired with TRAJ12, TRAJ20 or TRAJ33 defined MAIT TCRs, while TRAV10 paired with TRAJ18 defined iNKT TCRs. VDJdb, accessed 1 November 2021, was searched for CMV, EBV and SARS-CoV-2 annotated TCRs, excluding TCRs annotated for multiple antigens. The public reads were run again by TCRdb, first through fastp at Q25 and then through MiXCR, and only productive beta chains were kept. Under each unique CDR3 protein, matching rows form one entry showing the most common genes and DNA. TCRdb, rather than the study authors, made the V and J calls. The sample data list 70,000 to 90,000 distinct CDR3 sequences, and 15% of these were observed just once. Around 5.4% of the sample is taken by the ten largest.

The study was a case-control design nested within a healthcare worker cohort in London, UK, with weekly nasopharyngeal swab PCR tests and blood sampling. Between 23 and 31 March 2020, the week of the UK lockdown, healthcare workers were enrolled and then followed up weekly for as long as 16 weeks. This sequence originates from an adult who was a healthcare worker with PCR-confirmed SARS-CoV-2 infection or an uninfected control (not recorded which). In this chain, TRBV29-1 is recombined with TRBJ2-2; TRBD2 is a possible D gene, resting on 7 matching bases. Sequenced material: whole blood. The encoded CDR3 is CSGRGGLNTGELFF. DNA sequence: TGCAGCGGCCGCGGGGGCCTGAACACCGGGGAGCTGTTTTTT.